The clone carrying this T cell receptor (beta chain) has just a few counts. TCRdb passed the RT-PCR reads through MiXCR, listing each CDR3 protein once. This repertoire shows 550,000 to 750,000 distinct CDR3 sequences, approximately 15% found once; its top ten account for roughly 3.9%. Germline values: CDR1 SEHNR, CDR2 FQNEAQ (reference sequence). The CDR3 spans 14 residues. V was clipped by 5 bases and J by 7 bases; unmatched bases: 7. This TCR came from a female donor in good health, serving as a healthy control. Sequencing used memory CD4+ T cells from blood. The J gene is TRBJ2-1, the V gene TRBV7-9; TRBD1 agrees at 8 bases. The CDR3 region has the DNA TGTGCCAGCAGCCCCCGGACAGGGATTAATGAGCAGTTCTTC. Its protein is CASSPRTGINEQFF.